This T cell receptor beta chain originates from a study of blood T cell repertoires in COVID-19. Across the study: Sites across the United States, Italy and Spain contributed samples from acute and convalescent COVID-19.

Germline V gene data show CDR1 as KGHSH and CDR2 as LQKENI. The CDR3 spans 15 residues. Trimming removed 3 bases from V and 6 bases from J, with 12 bases in between. The count of this clone is one. Authors' data handling: By means of reference gene primer amplification, nucleated cell counts were estimated. Here immunoSEQ multiplex PCR was the method, and the copy in TCRdb shows in-frame clones only, minus some. V and J calls and clone size follow that table, whereas D and trimming were derived from the DNA. The table shows 150,000 or so clones, with more than 80% occurring only once. The J gene is TRBJ1-6, the V gene TRBV18; the D gene is possibly TRBD1 (5 bases). Sequenced: peripheral blood. This TCR derives from a man in his fifties or sixties with acute or convalescent COVID-19. CDR3 sequence (DNA): TGTGCCAGCTCACCGGACACCGCAGCTAATTCACCCCTCCACTTT. Its translation: CASSPDTAANSPLHF.